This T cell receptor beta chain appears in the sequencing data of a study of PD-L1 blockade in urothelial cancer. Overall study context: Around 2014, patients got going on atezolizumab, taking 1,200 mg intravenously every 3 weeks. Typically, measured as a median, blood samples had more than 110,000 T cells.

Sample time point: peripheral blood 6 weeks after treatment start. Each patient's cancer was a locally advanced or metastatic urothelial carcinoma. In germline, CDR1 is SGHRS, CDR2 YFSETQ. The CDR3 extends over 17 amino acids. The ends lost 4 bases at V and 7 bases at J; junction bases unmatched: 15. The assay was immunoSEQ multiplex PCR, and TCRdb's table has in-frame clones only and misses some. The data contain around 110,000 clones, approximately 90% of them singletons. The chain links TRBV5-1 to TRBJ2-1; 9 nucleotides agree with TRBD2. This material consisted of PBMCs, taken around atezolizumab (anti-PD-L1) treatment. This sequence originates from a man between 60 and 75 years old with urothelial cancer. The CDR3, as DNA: TGCGCCAGCAGCCGGATTATGACTAGCGGAGGGGAAAATGAGCAGTTCTTC. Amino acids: CASSRIMTSGGENEQFF.